This passage covers 13 T cell receptor beta chains from one sample sequenced in a study of cytomegalovirus exposure and HLA in healthy donors. Primers included in the PCR were 60 Vbeta and 13 Jbeta primers. The table came from immunoSEQ multiplex PCR; TCRdb's copy has only in-frame clones and leaves some out. The sample lists around 160,000 clones; approximately 88% were seen once. The sample was PBMCs. Receptors originate from a woman younger than 30 in good health and CMV-seronegative.

The genes are TRBV19 and TRBJ1-1; possibly TRBD1 for D (6 bases). Germline CDR1 and CDR2: LNHDA and SQIVND (reference sequence). The CDR3 is made up of 14 amino acids. With 3 bases removed from V and 10 bases from J, the gap between germline ends came to 18 bases. The CDR3 reads CASSMVLSEDRAFF. CDR3 DNA sequence: TGTGCCAGTAGTATGGTTCTAAGTGAGGACAGAGCTTTCTTT.

The CDR3 loop reads CASSLGGGGGTNRETQYF. The DNA for the CDR3 is TGTGCCAGCAGCTTAGGGGGGGGCGGGGGAACGAATAGGGAGACCCAGTACTTC. This chain uses TRBV7-2 with TRBJ2-5; maybe TRBD2 (7 bases). The germline V gene encodes CDR1 SGHTA and CDR2 FQGNSA. The CDR3 is made up of 18 amino acids. V was shortened by 1 base and J by 5 bases, with 23 bases between the two germline ends.

This chain joins TRBV10-3 and TRBJ2-5, with a possible D match to TRBD1 (5 bases). The CDR3 consists of 15 residues. The germline gives CDR1 ENHRY, CDR2 SYGVKD. V dropped 3 bases and J dropped 5 bases, with 16 bases sitting between them. In nucleotides, the CDR3 is TGTGCCATCAGTGAATCTCGGCAGGGCTCGGAGACCCAGTACTTC. Protein sequence: CAISESRQGSETQYF.

The J gene is TRBJ1-4, the V gene TRBV11-2; D not certain. V was shortened by 5 bases and J by 4 bases, with 11 bases between the two germline ends. Germline V gene lookup returns CDR1 SGHAT and CDR2 FQNNGV. The CDR3 contains 14 residues. CDR3 region: CASSQTGINEKLFF. CDR3 DNA sequence: TGTGCCAGCAGCCAGACTGGAATTAATGAAAAACTGTTTTTT.

V usage is TRBV7-9 and J usage is TRBJ1-2; a possible D gene is TRBD1 (6 bases). The length of the CDR3 is 13 residues. V gave up 7 bases and J gave up 3 bases, with 12 bases separating them. CDR1 is SEHNR, CDR2 FQNEAQ, per germline (reference sequence). The CDR3 DNA follows: TGTGCCAGCACCTTTGGACAGCACTATGGCTACACCTTC. Its translation: CASTFGQHYGYTF.

This clone was detected once. The chain links TRBV2 to TRBJ2-7; 10 bases are shared with TRBD2. This CDR3 contains 15 residues. The germline CDR1 and CDR2 sequences are SNHLY and FYNNEI. The V segment lost 6 bases and the J segment 2 bases; nucleotides outside the gene matches: 7. CDR3 region: CASRSSGGAAYEQYF. The DNA for the CDR3 is TGTGCCAGCAGGTCTAGCGGGGGTGCCGCCTACGAGCAGTACTTC.

The V and J genes are TRBV7-9 and TRBJ2-5, with TRBD1 matching over 7 bases. The J call may be in error: the DNA end matches TRBJ2-7 better. Germline-derived CDR1 and CDR2 are SEHNR and FQNEAQ (reference sequence). This CDR3 spans 14 amino acids. The CDR3 DNA reads TGTGCCAGCAGCTCGCTGACAGGGACCTACGAGCAGTACTTC. Protein: CASSSLTGTYEQYF.

The gene calls are TRBV7-5 and TRBJ2-3; the D segment call TRBD2 is taken from the table without a DNA check. TRBV7-5 is a recognized pseudogene. The CDR3 is 17 residues long. This CDR3 reads CVRSLGSLAGPHGAQYF. DNA of the CDR3: TGTGTCAGAAGCTTAGGATCTCTAGCGGGGCCCCACGGGGCGCAGTATTTT.

V gene TRBV6-5 combines with J gene TRBJ2-7; 10 nucleotides agree with TRBD1. Germline V gene sequence: CDR1 MNHEY, CDR2 SVGAGI. The trim removed 5 bases at V and 9 bases at J, leaving 4 bases unmatched. The length of the CDR3 is 12 residues. CDR3 DNA: TGTGCCAGCAGTCGGGACAGGGGAAGGCAGTACTTC. Translation gives CASSRDRGRQYF.

V is TRBV7-7 and J is TRBJ2-1; perhaps TRBD2 as D (7 bases). Germline CDR1 SSHAT, CDR2 FNYEAQ (reference sequence). The CDR3 is 14 residues long. V shed 5 bases and J shed 6 bases, with 14 bases lying between them. The CDR3 region has the DNA TGTGCCAGCAGCCAAGGGGGGGAGGTCAATGAGCAGTTCTTC. It is translated as CASSQGGEVNEQFF.

J is TRBJ2-5 and V is TRBV2; the match to TRBD2 covers 15 bases. The V gene's germline CDR1 is SNHLY and CDR2 FYNNEI. The CDR3 sequence is 17 residues long. The V segment lost 4 bases and the J segment 0 bases; nucleotides outside the gene matches: 3. CDR3 in amino acids: CASSGTSGGGNQETQYF. In DNA form, the CDR3 reads TGTGCCAGCAGTGGGACTAGCGGGGGGGGGAACCAAGAGACCCAGTACTTC.

The chain has TRBV29-1 and TRBJ2-1, with 7 bases matching TRBD1. Germline-derived CDR1 and CDR2 are SQVTM and ANQGSEA. The length of the CDR3 is 15 residues. V was clipped by 6 bases and J by 0 bases; unmatched bases: 8. The CDR3 DNA is TGCAGCGTAGCTGGACAGGCGAGCTCCTACAATGAGCAGTTCTTC. It yields the protein CSVAGQASSYNEQFF.

This clone was seen once. This chain uses TRBV9 with TRBJ2-7, with 11 positions matching TRBD1. This CDR3 has 15 residues. V dropped 0 bases and J dropped 5; count of bases not matched to a gene: 4. The germline CDR1 and CDR2 sequences are SGDLS and YYNGEE. The CDR3 DNA is TGTGCCAGCAGCGTAGGGTTGGACAGGGGGCACGAGCAGTACTTC. This sequence encodes CASSVGLDRGHEQYF.